The 21 T cell receptor beta chains below were found in one sample sequenced in a study of CD4 T cells in relation to SARS-CoV-2 and coronaviruses. These receptors lack a known antigen. Here immunoSEQ multiplex PCR was the method, and the copy in TCRdb shows in-frame clones only, minus some. The sample comprises some 20,000 clones, over 70% of which are singletons, and approximately 13% rests with the top ten. The unexposed donors gave CD4+ T cells in 2011-2018, prior to COVID-19. Isolation of CD4+ T cells took place after approximately 11 days in culture. Sequencing used CD4+ T cells from PBMCs, cultured in vitro. The receptors stem from a human donor in good health.

This clone has only a few counts. The chain uses TRBV11-2 and TRBJ1-5; possibly TRBD1 for D (5 bases). Germline V gene lookup returns CDR1 SGHAT and CDR2 FQNNGV. CDR3 size: 12 residues. The germline V and J ends were trimmed by 5 bases and 9 bases, with 11 bases remaining between them. The chain's CDR3 is CASSRGIGPQHF. The CDR3, as DNA: TGTGCCAGCAGCAGGGGTATAGGGCCCCAGCATTTT.

The chain combines TRBV25-1 with TRBJ1-2; D is unresolved. This CDR3 contains 11 residues. Germline CDR1 reads MGHDK; CDR2 reads SYGVNS. With 6 bases removed from V and 8 bases from J, the gap between germline ends came to 10 bases. The CDR3 is CASRFASGYTF. The CDR3 DNA is TGTGCCAGCAGGTTTGCGTCCGGCTACACCTTC.

The chain links TRBV7-9 to TRBJ2-7; a weak D match, TRBD1 (5 bases). With 3 bases removed from V and 5 bases from J, the gap between germline ends came to 14 bases. CDR3 length: 14 amino acids. Germline values: CDR1 SEHNR, CDR2 FQNEAQ (reference sequence). CDR3 in amino acids: CASSFLTPRDEQYF. In DNA, the CDR3 is TGTGCCAGCAGCTTTTTAACCCCCAGGGACGAGCAGTACTTC. Based on the CDR3 plus reference TRBV7-9 and TRBJ2-7, the full variable domain is DTGVSQNPRHKITKRGQNVTFRCDPISEHNRLYWYRQTLGQGPEFLTYFQNEAQLEKSRLLSDRFSAERPKGSFSTLEIQRTEQGDSAMYLCASSFLTPRDEQYFGPGTRLTVT.

The CDR3 region is CASSLDEGTSGSPGELFF. The DNA of the CDR3 is TGTGCCAGCAGTTTAGATGAGGGGACTAGCGGGAGTCCGGGGGAGCTGTTTTTT. The rearrangement joins TRBV27 to TRBJ2-2, with 14 bases identical to TRBD2. The CDR3 loop spans 18 amino acids. With V trimmed by 2 bases and J by 8 bases, 10 bases remained unmatched. Germline loops: CDR1 MNHEY, CDR2 SMNVEV (reference sequence).

The chain is built from TRBV11-3 and TRBJ2-5, with D unresolved. The CDR3 consists of 13 residues. Deletions cut 4 bases from V and 5 bases from J, with 11 bases between. From germline, CDR1 is SGHNT and CDR2 YENEEA. CDR3 protein: CASSSGAQETQYF. The CDR3 DNA reads as TGTGCCAGCAGCTCTGGAGCTCAGGAGACCCAGTACTTC.

V is TRBV5-6 and J is TRBJ2-2; 9 bases agree with TRBD1. The germline V gene has CDR1 SGHDT and CDR2 YYEEEE. The ends lost 3 bases at V and 3 bases at J; junction bases unmatched: 0. The CDR3 runs 14 residues. The CDR3, as DNA: TGTGCCAGCAGCTGGACAGGGGACACCGGGGAGCTGTTTTTT. It specifies CASSWTGDTGELFF.

This chain joins TRBV5-1 and TRBJ1-3, with 8 bases identical to TRBD1. Trimming took 0 bases from V and 1 from J; bases not matched to a gene: 6. CDR1 and CDR2 from the germline V gene are SGHRS and YFSETQ. The CDR3 totals 17 residues. The CDR3 DNA follows: TGCGCCAGCAGCTTGGGTCCAGGGGGCGCTTCTGGAAACACCATATATTTT. It translates to CASSLGPGGASGNTIYF.

This clone was detected only once. The chain joins TRBV15 to TRBJ2-1, with D possibly TRBD1 on 5 matching bases. The CDR3 covers 15 residues. Germline-derived CDR1 and CDR2 are LNHNV and YYDKDF (reference sequence). V lost 2 bases, J lost 5 bases, and 13 bases lay in between. The CDR3 bases are TGTGCCACCAGCAGACAGGGTCCCGGCGACAATGAGCAGTTCTTC. Amino acid sequence: CATSRQGPGDNEQFF.

The V call is TRBV24-1, the J call TRBJ2-3, with TRBD2 matching over 9 bases. Unmatched junction bases numbered 3, after V lost 3 bases and J lost 0 bases. Germline V gene lookup returns CDR1 KGHDR and CDR2 SFDVKD. This CDR3 region has 16 residues. For the CDR3, the DNA is TGTGCCACCAGTGATCCTAGCGGGGACAGCACAGATACGCAGTATTTT. It specifies CATSDPSGDSTDTQYF.

The rearrangement links TRBV19 to TRBJ2-1, with a tentative D call TRBD1 (6 bases). This CDR3 spans 15 amino acids. V lost 4 bases and J lost 4, with 14 bases in between. CDR1 and CDR2 from the germline V gene are LNHDA and SQIVND (reference sequence). The CDR3 sequence is CASSTQGQLYNEQFF. CDR3 coding DNA: TGTGCCAGTAGTACGCAGGGACAACTTTACAATGAGCAGTTCTTC.

The V call is TRBV7-8, the J call TRBJ2-6; 8 positions agree with TRBD2. V was clipped by 2 bases and J by 0 bases; unmatched bases: 6. The germline CDR1 and CDR2 sequences are SGHVS and FQNEAQ. The CDR3 extends over 18 amino acids. The CDR3 sequence is CASSLWGLEFSGANVLTF. The CDR3 DNA follows: TGTGCCAGCAGCTTATGGGGACTAGAATTCTCTGGGGCCAACGTCCTGACTTTC. The full variable domain, completed using reference TRBV7-8 and TRBJ2-6, is GAGVSQSPRYKVAKRGQDVALRCDPISGHVSLFWYQQALGQGPEFLTYFQNEAQLDKSGLPSDRFFAERPEGSVSTLKIQRTQQEDSAVYLCASSLWGLEFSGANVLTFGAGSRLTVL.

J is TRBJ2-3 and V is TRBV7-3; 8 nucleotides agree with TRBD1. Germline CDR1 reads SGHTA; CDR2 reads FQGTGA. The CDR3 runs to 15 residues. The V and J ends lost 5 bases and 3 bases, in that order; junction bases with no gene match: 7. The CDR3 nucleotides read TGTGCCAGCAGCCCATCGGACAGGGAAACAGATACGCAGTATTTT. Its protein product is CASSPSDRETDTQYF.

The CDR3: CATSQGGLSPPDTQYF. CDR3 DNA: TGTGCCACCAGTCAAGGGGGACTTTCACCCCCAGATACGCAGTATTTT. The chain recombines TRBV24-1 with TRBJ2-3; D may be TRBD1 or TRBD2 (6 bases each). CDR3 length equals 16 residues. Germline V gene sequence: CDR1 KGHDR, CDR2 SFDVKD. V was shortened by 6 bases and J by 4 bases, with 19 bases between the two germline ends.

The V gene is TRBV6-5, the J gene TRBJ2-1; 7 bases are shared with TRBD2. The CDR3 is made up of 14 amino acids. Germline V gene lookup returns CDR1 MNHEY and CDR2 SVGAGI. J lost 5 bases, V lost 8 bases, and 9 bases had no gene match. The CDR3 DNA follows: TGTGCCAGCCGTAGAACTAGCGTAAACAATGAGCAGTTCTTC. It encodes CASRRTSVNNEQFF.

The chain recombines TRBV5-1 with TRBJ2-1; 10 nucleotides line up with TRBD1. The CDR3 sequence is 15 residues long. From germline, CDR1 is SGHRS and CDR2 YFSETQ. Unmatched junction bases numbered 5, after V lost 4 bases and J lost 4 bases. This chain's CDR3 is CASSTDRGKYNEQFF. The CDR3 region has the DNA TGCGCCAGCAGCACGGACAGGGGGAAATACAATGAGCAGTTCTTC.

The J gene is TRBJ2-5, the V gene TRBV18; 14 nucleotides align to TRBD2. The germline gives CDR1 KGHSH, CDR2 LQKENI. V gave up 5 bases and J gave up 1 base; unmatched junction bases: 6. The CDR3 contains 17 residues. CDR3 protein: CASSYGTSGSGQETQYF. DNA of the CDR3: TGTGCCAGCTCATACGGGACTAGCGGGAGTGGCCAAGAGACCCAGTACTTC.

This clone showed up just once. The chain combines TRBV7-9 with TRBJ2-5, with D possibly matching TRBD1 (6 bases). The ends were cut back, 5 bases at V and 4 bases at J, with 14 bases in the middle. CDR1 is SEHNR and CDR2 is FQNEAQ in the germline V gene (reference sequence). The CDR3 covers 14 residues. The CDR3 sequence is CASSLNQQGETQYF. In DNA form, the CDR3 reads TGTGCCAGCAGCCTAAACCAACAGGGAGAGACCCAGTACTTC.

The chain is built from TRBV5-1 and TRBJ1-5, with 7 bases aligning to TRBD1. The CDR3 loop spans 16 amino acids. Germline V gene sequence: CDR1 SGHRS, CDR2 YFSETQ. V gave up 0 bases and J gave up 4 bases; unmatched junction bases: 7. CDR3 region: CASSLEPTGMNQPQHF. The DNA for the CDR3 is TGCGCCAGCAGCTTGGAGCCGACAGGGATGAATCAGCCCCAGCATTTT.

The J gene is TRBJ1-5, the V gene TRBV19; D remains unclear. Per the germline V gene, CDR1 is LNHDA and CDR2 is SQIVND (reference sequence). The ends were cut back, 7 bases at V and 0 bases at J, with 13 bases in the middle. The CDR3 totals 15 residues. The CDR3 region has the DNA TGTGCCAGTAAAGACCAGTGGGGTAGCAATCAGCCCCAGCATTTT. Amino acids: CASKDQWGSNQPQHF.

This chain joins TRBV19 and TRBJ2-7; 11 nucleotides match TRBD2. The germline gives CDR1 LNHDA, CDR2 SQIVND (reference sequence). This CDR3 is built from 14 residues. Germline trimming cut 6 bases from V and 2 bases from J; bases unmatched to any gene: 3. The CDR3 spells CASRKTSGTYEQYF. CDR3 DNA sequence: TGTGCCAGTAGGAAGACTAGCGGGACCTACGAGCAGTACTTC. The full variable domain, in which reference TRBV19 and TRBJ2-7 provide the parts outside the CDR3, is DGGITQSPKYLFRKEGQNVTLSCEQNLNHDAMYWYRQDPGQGLRLIYYSQIVNDFQKGDIAEGYSVSREKKESFPLTVTSAQKNPTAFYLCASRKTSGTYEQYFGPGTRLTVT.

The chain is built from TRBV30 and TRBJ2-7; 9 nucleotides match TRBD1. The V gene's germline CDR1 is GTSNPN and CDR2 SVGIG (reference sequence). The CDR3 is 14 residues long. V was pared by 8 bases and J by 7 bases, with 15 bases of the junction left unmatched. The CDR3 here is CARDKGQGTREQYF. In DNA, the CDR3 is TGTGCCCGCGACAAAGGACAGGGGACTCGGGAGCAGTACTTC. Full variable domain (remainder filled in from reference TRBV30 and TRBJ2-7): SQTIHQWPATLVQPVGSPLSLECTVEGTSNPNLYWYRQAAGRGLQLLFYSVGIGQISSEVPQNLSASRPQDRQFILSSKKLLLSDSGFYLCARDKGQGTREQYFGPGTRLTVT.